This T cell receptor (beta chain) was identified during a study of regulatory T cells in long-lasting Graves disease. Study at large: New Graves' disease cases had less than 3 months of antithyroid drugs.

Construction of the TCR beta libraries employed iRepertoire HTBI primers in conjunction with Arm-PCR of CDR3 regions. TCRdb recomputed calls from the multiplex PCR reads with MiXCR, one row per CDR3 protein. The sample includes roughly 510,000 distinct CDR3 sequences, about 16% seen only once; the top ten take about 11%. This clonotype was detected only a few times. CDR3 length: 13 residues. CDR1 MNHEY and CDR2 SMNVEV come from the germline V gene (reference sequence). Trimming stripped 4 bases from V and 7 bases from J, with 11 bases between. Time point described: newly diagnosed GD, antithyroid drugs for less than 3 months. After RNA was extracted from PBMCs, the TCR library was made from it. The same data also went into a second study, on T cells in Graves' hyperthyroidism and ophthalmopathy.

The chain links TRBV27 to TRBJ1-5; a weak D match, TRBD1 (5 bases). Sample: peripheral blood mononuclear cells (PBMCs), taken at new diagnosis, from a patient treated with antithyroid drugs. This sequence was found in a man between 18 and 35 years old with Graves disease. This CDR3 is CASSSRAQQPQHF. Written as DNA, the CDR3 is TGTGCCAGCAGTTCCAGGGCGCAGCAGCCCCAGCATTTT.